This T cell receptor (beta chain) was found in a study of blood T cell repertoires in COVID-19. Study background: The United States, Italy and Spain were the sources of the acute and convalescent COVID-19 samples. T cells, B-cell-depleted T cells, or PBMCs supplied cDNA or gDNA.

Per the study methods: Amplification from reference gene primers served as the basis for estimated nucleated cell counts. Libraries were prepared by immunoSEQ multiplex PCR; TCRdb keeps only in-frame clonotypes and omits some of them. That table gives V, J and clone size, and the DNA gave D and trimming. The repertoire has some 240,000 clones, 90% to 95% of them found once; the top ten carry 0.7% to 0.85%. Germline CDR1 SGDLS, CDR2 YYNGEE. This CDR3 spans 14 amino acids. The ends lost 8 bases at V and 2 bases at J; junction bases unmatched: 6. This clone was picked up a small number of times. The Seattle patients, enrolled during active infection, were followed longitudinally.

This clonotype was sampled from a man in his sixties with COVID-19, enrolled during active disease. The sequenced sample was peripheral blood. J is TRBJ1-5 and V is TRBV9; TRBD1 matches 8 bases. CDR3 amino acids: CARDAGQGNQPQHF. The DNA of the CDR3 is TGTGCCAGGGACGCGGGACAGGGCAATCAGCCCCAGCATTTT.